This TCR beta chain was obtained from a study of blood T cell repertoires in COVID-19. Looking at the study overall: Acute and convalescent COVID-19 samples came from the United States, Italy and Spain. In each case, the material was cDNA or gDNA derived from T cells, B-cell-depleted T cells, or PBMCs.

CDR3 length: 14 residues. Germline CDR1 is LNHDA and CDR2 is SQIVND (reference sequence). V lost 2 bases, J lost 7 bases, and 11 bases lay in between. In the original analysis: Reference gene primer amplification yielded estimated nucleated cell counts. Sequencing was performed with immunoSEQ multiplex PCR; in TCRdb, only in-frame clones are kept and a portion is missing. V, J and clone size reflect that table, while D and trimming were determined from the DNA. Here the sample spans roughly 50,000 clones, 80% to 90% being singletons. This sequence originates from a man aged 70-80 years with acute or convalescent COVID-19. The sequenced sample was peripheral blood. This chain uses TRBV19 with TRBJ1-4, with D hard to call. CDR3 DNA: TGTGCCAGTAGTATACGTGGCTTTGGTGAAAAACTGTTTTTT. Translated, it gives CASSIRGFGEKLFF.